The 17 T cell receptor beta chains below come from one sample, sequenced in a study of control samples from healthy donors and cancer patients. TCRdb keeps only in-frame clones here, not all; method: immunoSEQ multiplex PCR. The sample has roughly 86,000 clones; about nine tenths are singletons. The sequenced material came from blood. The receptors stem from a woman aged 18-29 years in good health.

The V call is TRBV5-4, the J call TRBJ2-3; 8 bases fit TRBD1. With 5 bases clipped from V and 3 bases from J, the junction kept 11 bases outside the gene matches. Looked up from germline, CDR1 is SGHNT and CDR2 is YYREEE (reference sequence). CDR3 length: 16 amino acids. Here the CDR3 DNA reads TGTGCCAGCAGGGGGGACCTGACAGGGGTGACAGATACGCAGTATTTT. Its translation is CASRGDLTGVTDTQYF.

This rearrangement joins TRBV19 to TRBJ1-5; D might be TRBD1 (6 bases). Trimming removed 4 bases at V and 2 bases at J, with 15 bases between. Germline CDR1 reads LNHDA; CDR2 reads SQIVND (reference sequence). This CDR3 has 16 amino acids. CDR3 bases: TGTGCCAGTAGTACGAACAGGGAGGAGGGCAATCAGCCCCAGCATTTT. Protein: CASSTNREEGNQPQHF.

The chain carries TRBV19 and TRBJ2-5; 12 positions agree with TRBD2. Germline loops: CDR1 LNHDA, CDR2 SQIVND (reference sequence). J was trimmed by 0 bases and V by 5 bases; bases with no gene match: 7. This CDR3 has 17 residues. The CDR3 coding sequence is TGTGCCAGTAGTCCTAGCGGGGGGGTCCCCCACCAAGAGACCCAGTACTTC. Protein: CASSPSGGVPHQETQYF. The full variable domain, completed using reference TRBV19 and TRBJ2-5, is DGGITQSPKYLFRKEGQNVTLSCEQNLNHDAMYWYRQDPGQGLRLIYYSQIVNDFQKGDIAEGYSVSREKKESFPLTVTSAQKNPTAFYLCASSPSGGVPHQETQYFGPGTRLLVL.

The chain has TRBV2 and TRBJ1-6, with unresolved D. CDR1 and CDR2 (germline): SNHLY, FYNNEI. The length of the CDR3 is 16 residues. Trimming took off 5 bases at V and 7 bases at J, with 18 bases between the two ends. CDR3 residues: CASSPPPTGGNSPLHF. DNA of the CDR3: TGTGCCAGCAGTCCACCCCCAACGGGCGGGAATTCACCCCTCCACTTT.

J is TRBJ1-5 and V is TRBV5-4; 9 bases are shared with TRBD1. There are 16 residues in the CDR3. The germline gives CDR1 SGHNT, CDR2 YYREEE (reference sequence). Losses at the gene ends were 4 bases for V and 2 bases for J; bases not matched to a gene: 7. The CDR3 nucleotides are TGTGCCAGCAGCCTACAGGGGGCAGGGCGCAATCAGCCCCAGCATTTT. It translates to CASSLQGAGRNQPQHF.

This clone has a handful of counts. The V and J genes are TRBV2 and TRBJ2-5; no reliable D call. Germline CDR1 SNHLY, CDR2 FYNNEI. This CDR3 has 11 amino acids. Trimming left V 5 bases short and J 3 bases short, with 4 bases between. CDR3 residues: CASSMEETQYF. CDR3 bases: TGTGCCAGCAGTATGGAAGAGACCCAGTACTTC. Using reference TRBV2 and TRBJ2-5 for the parts outside the CDR3, the full variable domain is EPEVTQTPSHQVTQMGQEVILRCVPISNHLYFYWYRQILGQKVEFLVSFYNNEISEKSEIFDDQFSVERPDGSNFTLKIRSTKLEDSAMYFCASSMEETQYFGPGTRLLVL.

The chain carries TRBV5-1 and TRBJ1-2, with D tentatively TRBD1 (6 bases). This CDR3 spans 15 amino acids. Trimming removed 1 base from V and 7 bases from J, with 17 bases in between. Germline assignment: CDR1 SGHRS and CDR2 YFSETQ. CDR3 in DNA: TGCGCCAGCAGCTTGAGTCCCGGGACAATCGGTGGCTACACCTTC. It specifies CASSLSPGTIGGYTF. The full variable domain, its missing parts supplied by reference TRBV5-1 and TRBJ1-2, is KAGVTQTPRYLIKTRGQQVTLSCSPISGHRSVSWYQQTPGQGLQFLFEYFSETQRNKGNFPGRFSGRQFSNSRSEMNVSTLELGDSALYLCASSLSPGTIGGYTFGSGTRLTVV.

The V and J genes are TRBV7-6 and TRBJ1-2; D possibly corresponds to TRBD1 (5 bases). V was pared by 9 bases and J by 6 bases, with 17 bases between. Germline loops: CDR1 SGHVS, CDR2 FNYEAQ. The CDR3 totals 13 residues. The CDR3: CASKGNTLNGYTF. CDR3 coding DNA: TGTGCCAGTAAGGGGAATACCCTTAATGGCTACACCTTC.

This rearrangement joins TRBV27 to TRBJ2-2; D possibly corresponds to TRBD2 (7 bases). Between the trimmed V and J ends, which lost 6 bases and 7 bases, there was a span of 18 bases. Per the germline V gene, CDR1 is MNHEY and CDR2 is SMNVEV (reference sequence). The CDR3 spans 15 residues. CDR3 loop: CASRGGASMGGELFF. DNA for the CDR3: TGTGCCAGCAGAGGGGGGGCCTCGATGGGCGGGGAGCTGTTTTTT.

This chain uses TRBV6-1 with TRBJ2-7; tentatively, D is TRBD1 (5 bases). The ends were cut back, 1 base at V and 2 bases at J, with 9 bases in the middle. The CDR3 contains 14 residues. Looked up from germline, CDR1 is MNHNS and CDR2 is SASEGT. CDR3 amino acids: CASSEGTLTYEQYF. For the CDR3, the DNA is TGTGCCAGCAGTGAAGGGACACTTACCTACGAGCAGTACTTC.

The gene calls are TRBV13 and TRBJ1-5, with D unresolved. Trimming removed 4 bases from V and 3 bases from J, with 16 bases in between. The CDR3 consists of 16 residues. The V gene's germline CDR1 is PRHDT and CDR2 FYEKMQ (reference sequence). The CDR3 loop reads CASSSLERVPNQPQHF. CDR3 bases: TGTGCCAGCAGCTCCCTCGAGAGGGTACCCAATCAGCCCCAGCATTTT.

The chain employs TRBV18 and TRBJ2-1, with 8 bases matching TRBD2. V lost 3 bases and J lost 5; bases outside the gene matches: 15. Germline values: CDR1 KGHSH, CDR2 LQKENI. The CDR3 has 18 amino acids. The CDR3 DNA reads TGTGCCAGCTCACCCCGGAGCGGGGGAAGGGGTTATGACAATGAGCAGTTCTTC. It is translated as CASSPRSGGRGYDNEQFF.

The table lists this clone with a count of one. The chain carries TRBV5-1 and TRBJ2-5; weak D call: TRBD2 (6 bases). Trimming left V 0 bases short and J 4 bases short, with 13 bases between. CDR1 is SGHRS and CDR2 is YFSETQ in the germline V gene. This CDR3 has 15 residues. The CDR3 nucleotides read TGCGCCAGCAGCTTGGGGCTAGCGTTCAGAGAGACCCAGTACTTC. It is translated as CASSLGLAFRETQYF.

This rearrangement joins TRBV2 to TRBJ1-2, with D hard to call. V was trimmed by 7 bases and J by 7 bases, leaving 7 bases between them. This CDR3 region has 10 residues. The germline CDR1 and CDR2 sequences are SNHLY and FYNNEI. The CDR3 is CASTSTGYTF. In nucleotides, the CDR3 is TGTGCCAGCACCTCGACTGGCTACACCTTC.

The chain is built from TRBV27 and TRBJ1-1, with 7 bases fitting TRBD1. After removal of 6 bases from V and 4 bases from J, the junction contained 8 bases not matched to a gene. The germline CDR1 and CDR2 sequences are MNHEY and SMNVEV (reference sequence). The CDR3 is 14 amino acids. As DNA, the CDR3 is TGTGCCAGCAGGCAGGGGGGGGTTGGCACTGAAGCTTTCTTT. Protein: CASRQGGVGTEAFF.

This clone has a single count. This chain links TRBV27 with TRBJ2-1, with 12 bases identical to TRBD2. This CDR3 has 16 residues. J was trimmed by 3 bases and V by 6 bases; bases with no gene match: 6. Germline CDR1 and CDR2: MNHEY and SMNVEV (reference sequence). The CDR3 nucleotides are TGTGCCAGCAGGTCTAGCGGGGGGGATAACTACAATGAGCAGTTCTTC. It translates to CASRSSGGDNYNEQFF.

The J gene is TRBJ1-1, the V gene TRBV7-6; possibly TRBD1 for D (5 bases). V was trimmed by 5 bases and J by 5 bases, leaving 15 bases between them. Per the germline V gene, CDR1 is SGHVS and CDR2 is FNYEAQ. The CDR3 is made up of 14 amino acids. The CDR3 region is CASSAEQGSTEAFF. The CDR3 DNA reads as TGTGCCAGCAGCGCAGAGCAGGGTTCGACTGAAGCTTTCTTT.